These 30 T cell receptor beta chains originate from one sample sequenced in a study of patients and donors after allogeneic stem cell transplantation. One entry per CDR3 protein results from TCRdb running MiXCR on the RT-PCR reads. The table records roughly 150,000 distinct CDR3 sequences, about 24% of them present only once. Specimen: blood, either unsorted or a sorted T cell fraction (not recorded which). These receptors all stem from a human donor who was either an allogeneic HSCT recipient or a stem cell or donor lymphocyte infusion donor (not recorded which). It is not recorded whose cells these are; they may come from a transplant donor.

The chain has TRBV4-1 and TRBJ1-1, with TRBD1 as a possible D gene (5 bases). The germline V gene has CDR1 MGHRA and CDR2 YSYEKL. The CDR3 length is 13 residues. Trimming took 1 base from V and 7 from J, leaving 10 bases between them. In DNA, the CDR3 is TGCGCCAGCAGCCAAGGGGGGGGTAGTGAAGCTTTCTTT. Residues: CASSQGGGSEAFF.

The genes are TRBV6-1 and TRBJ2-7; TRBD1 aligns across 9 bases. The CDR3 extends over 13 amino acids. Germline V gives CDR1 MNHNS, CDR2 SASEGT. The V segment lost 6 bases and the J segment 5 bases; nucleotides outside the gene matches: 5. CDR3 sequence reads: CASRFGTGNEQYF. CDR3 nucleotides: TGTGCCAGCAGATTCGGGACAGGGAACGAGCAGTACTTC.

The chain employs TRBV29-1 and TRBJ2-1, with 9 nucleotides matching TRBD1. Germline assignment: CDR1 SQVTM and CDR2 ANQGSEA. The length of the CDR3 is 15 residues. V lost 1 base and J lost 2; bases outside the gene matches: 3. The CDR3 spells CSVEGRTGAYNEQFF. DNA of the CDR3: TGCAGCGTTGAAGGCCGGACAGGGGCCTACAATGAGCAGTTCTTC.

V is TRBV10-3 and J is TRBJ2-2; the match to TRBD2 covers 7 bases. The CDR3 extends over 15 amino acids. CDR1 ENHRY and CDR2 SYGVKD come from the germline V gene. Trimming took 3 bases from V and 2 from J; bases not matched to a gene: 3. The CDR3 is CAISESGTNTGELFF. The CDR3 DNA reads as TGTGCCATCAGTGAAAGCGGGACCAACACCGGGGAGCTGTTTTTT.

This CDR3 is CASSLIPLGVYGYTF. For the CDR3, the DNA is TGTGCCAGCAGTTTAATCCCACTTGGGGTCTATGGCTACACCTTC. The chain recombines TRBV12-3 or TRBV12-4 with TRBJ1-2, with D unclear. V was trimmed by 2 bases and J by 4 bases, leaving 14 bases between them. The CDR3 has 15 residues.

This clonotype has at least ten counts. This chain joins TRBV7-9 and TRBJ1-6; D gene unclear. The CDR3 sequence is 12 residues long. V lost 1 base, J lost 7 bases, and 2 bases lay in between. The germline CDR1 and CDR2 sequences are SEHNR and FQNEAQ (reference sequence). This chain's CDR3 is CASSLENSPLHF. CDR3 nucleotides: TGTGCCAGCAGCTTAGAAAATTCACCCCTCCACTTT.

The V and J genes are TRBV5-1 and TRBJ2-7; D remains unclear. CDR1 and CDR2 from the germline V gene are SGHRS and YFSETQ. Trimming stripped 2 bases from V and 2 bases from J, with 20 bases between. The CDR3 runs 17 residues. Written as DNA, the CDR3 is TGCGCCAGCAGCTTCCATCCGGGCTCAGCAACAACCTACGAGCAGTACTTC. Protein product: CASSFHPGSATTYEQYF.

This chain links TRBV15 with TRBJ2-7; TRBD1 might be the D (6 bases). V was cut by 0 bases and J by 3 bases, with 12 bases left in between. Per the germline V gene, CDR1 is LNHNV and CDR2 is YYDKDF (reference sequence). The CDR3 spans 15 residues. The CDR3 loop reads CATSRDKAGDYEQYF. CDR3 nucleotides: TGTGCCACCAGCAGAGATAAAGCAGGGGACTACGAGCAGTACTTC.

The V and J genes are TRBV7-9 and TRBJ1-1; no firm D call. The ends were cut back, 3 bases at V and 1 base at J, with 9 bases in the middle. This CDR3 contains 14 residues. Germline CDR1 is SEHNR and CDR2 is FQNEAQ (reference sequence). CDR3 sequence: CASSLTPSNTEAFF. CDR3 bases: TGTGCCAGCAGCTTGACCCCATCGAACACTGAAGCTTTCTTT.

The DNA for the CDR3 is TGCAGTGCCCTCGGGACAGCCTCTGGAAACACCATATATTTT. It codes for CSALGTASGNTIYF. The chain carries TRBV20-1 and TRBJ1-3; TRBD1 aligns across 7 bases. Germline trimming cut 6 bases from V and 0 bases from J; bases unmatched to any gene: 5. The length of the CDR3 is 14 residues. CDR1 DFQATT and CDR2 SNEGSKA come from the germline V gene (reference sequence).

The CDR3 DNA sequence: TGTGCCAGCAGCTTAGCCAGCAACACAGATACGCAGTATTTT. It codes for CASSLASNTDTQYF. The rearrangement joins TRBV7-2 to TRBJ2-3; no definite D call. CDR3 length: 14 residues. Germline V CDR1 and CDR2: SGHTA, FQGNSA. Trimming took off 0 bases at V and 2 bases at J, with 6 bases between the two ends.

This clonotype was counted a few times. The CDR3 DNA is TGTGCCAGCATCATGAGGGGGGATTCCACAGATACGCAGTATTTT. It yields the protein CASIMRGDSTDTQYF. The chain is built from TRBV12-3 or TRBV12-4 and TRBJ2-3; D tentatively fits TRBD1 or TRBD2 (6 bases each). The CDR3 has 15 residues. V was shortened by 7 bases and J by 2 bases, with 16 bases between the two germline ends.

This clonotype was detected only a few times. The chain recombines TRBV4-3 with TRBJ2-7, with D unclear. Trimming pared 0 bases from V and 7 bases from J, leaving 13 bases between. Germline V CDR1 and CDR2: LGHNA, YSLEER. The CDR3 contains 14 residues. CDR3 sequence: CASSQDEGAGEQYF. Here the CDR3 DNA reads TGCGCCAGCAGCCAAGATGAAGGAGCTGGAGAGCAGTACTTC.

The chain joins TRBV3-1 to TRBJ1-6, with TRBD1 matching 9 bases. CDR3 length: 14 amino acids. Germline V lookup: CDR1 LGHDT, CDR2 YNNKEL (reference sequence). The trim removed 5 bases at V and 5 bases at J, leaving 1 base unmatched. CDR3 in amino acids: CASSWDRDNSPLHF. The CDR3 DNA follows: TGTGCCAGCAGCTGGGACAGGGATAATTCACCCCTCCACTTT.

The chain employs TRBV20-1 and TRBJ2-7; 9 bases fit TRBD2. With V trimmed by 4 bases and J by 3 bases, 7 bases remained unmatched. CDR3 length: 14 residues. CDR1 and CDR2 (germline): DFQATT, SNEGSKA (reference sequence). For the CDR3, the DNA is TGCAGTGCTACGACTAGCGGTAACTTCTACGAGCAGTACTTC. This encodes CSATTSGNFYEQYF.

The chain uses TRBV12-3 or TRBV12-4 and TRBJ1-2; tentative D call: TRBD1 (6 bases). There are 12 residues in the CDR3. V was cut by 10 bases and J by 5 bases, with 14 bases left in between. The CDR3 sequence is CATTGAWYGYTF. Here the CDR3 DNA reads TGTGCCACCACGGGGGCCTGGTATGGCTACACCTTC.

V and J are TRBV6-5 and TRBJ1-5; TRBD1 might be the D (5 bases). This CDR3 is 18 amino acids long. The ends were cut back, 5 bases at V and 0 bases at J, with 20 bases in the middle. Germline loops: CDR1 MNHEY, CDR2 SVGAGI. The CDR3 region is CASSTPPGARASNQPQHF. CDR3 DNA: TGTGCCAGCAGTACGCCCCCCGGGGCCCGGGCTAGCAATCAGCCCCAGCATTTT.

The chain is built from TRBV20-1 and TRBJ2-3, with a tentative D call TRBD2 (7 bases). The germline V and J ends were trimmed by 2 bases and 1 base, with 22 bases remaining between them. This CDR3 region has 18 residues. Looked up from germline, CDR1 is DFQATT and CDR2 is SNEGSKA (reference sequence). CDR3 amino acids: CSARTGPVRGGGTDTQYF. CDR3 DNA: TGCAGTGCTAGAACCGGCCCCGTGAGGGGGGGCGGCACAGATACGCAGTATTTT.

The sample holds a few counts of this clonotype. The chain uses TRBV7-9 and TRBJ2-2; a possible D gene is TRBD1 (5 bases). CDR3 length equals 16 residues. From germline, CDR1 is SEHNR and CDR2 FQNEAQ (reference sequence). Trimming removed 3 bases from V and 3 bases from J, with 14 bases in between. The CDR3 DNA reads as TGTGCCAGCAGCTTCGGCAGGGCAGTCGACACCGGGGAGCTGTTTTTT. This codes for CASSFGRAVDTGELFF.

This chain links TRBV2 with TRBJ2-1, with D unresolved. Trimming cost V 5 bases and J 1 base, with 9 bases left between them. Per the germline V gene, CDR1 is SNHLY and CDR2 is FYNNEI. The CDR3 is 14 amino acids. The CDR3 DNA follows: TGTGCCAGCAGTTTACGAAAATCCTACAATGAGCAGTTCTTC. This translates into CASSLRKSYNEQFF.

The CDR3 DNA reads TGCGCCAGCAGCTTTCCCGAGGACAGGCGGACCTACAATGAGCAGTTCTTC. Translated, it gives CASSFPEDRRTYNEQFF. The chain combines TRBV5-1 with TRBJ2-1; 7 bases are a match to TRBD1. The CDR3 is made up of 17 amino acids. Germline V gene lookup returns CDR1 SGHRS and CDR2 YFSETQ. The ends lost 2 bases at V and 2 bases at J; junction bases unmatched: 10.

This clonotype was found a few times. CDR3 sequence (DNA): TGCAGTGCTAGAGGGGACAGATACGACTATGGCTACACCTTC. This translates into CSARGDRYDYGYTF. V gene TRBV20-1 combines with J gene TRBJ1-2, with 7 bases lining up with TRBD1. The CDR3 totals 14 residues. Germline CDR1 DFQATT, CDR2 SNEGSKA (reference sequence). Trimming took 1 base from V and 3 from J; bases not matched to a gene: 5.

This clonotype turned up a few times. The rearrangement links TRBV7-2 to TRBJ2-3, with unresolved D. The CDR3 consists of 18 residues. Germline-derived CDR1 and CDR2 are SGHTA and FQGNSA. Trimming left V 7 bases short and J 1 base short, with 24 bases between. Here the CDR3 DNA reads TGTGCCAGCACCGTCCTTTTGACGGCTAGTCTAGGCACAGATACGCAGTATTTT. Encoded protein: CASTVLLTASLGTDTQYF.

The chain is built from TRBV4-2 and TRBJ2-7; a weak D match, TRBD2 (6 bases). The CDR3 is 13 residues long. Germline lookup yields CDR1 LGHNA and CDR2 YNFKEQ. Trimming took 8 bases from V and 3 from J, leaving 14 bases between them. Here the CDR3 DNA reads TGTGCCAGCGGCGGGGTCCCTGACTACGAGCAGTACTTC. The encoded protein is CASGGVPDYEQYF.

This chain connects TRBV10-3 to TRBJ1-1; D remains ambiguous. The germline V gene has CDR1 ENHRY and CDR2 SYGVKD. Trimming shortened V by 6 bases and J by 1 base, and 9 bases separated the two germline ends. The CDR3 totals 13 residues. The CDR3 DNA follows: TGTGCCATCAGGACCGGGGAGAACACTGAAGCTTTCTTT. As protein: CAIRTGENTEAFF.

The chain couples TRBV9 to TRBJ2-5, with D uncertain. Germline V gene sequence: CDR1 SGDLS, CDR2 YYNGEE. The V and J ends lost 0 bases and 4 bases respectively, with 10 bases between them. This CDR3 is 14 amino acids long. This chain's CDR3 is CASSVAVHTETQYF. CDR3 nucleotides: TGTGCCAGCAGCGTAGCTGTTCACACAGAGACCCAGTACTTC.

This clonotype was recorded a few times. The rearrangement links TRBV19 to TRBJ2-7, with 9 bases matching TRBD1. The germline V gene encodes CDR1 LNHDA and CDR2 SQIVND (reference sequence). Trimming cost V 3 bases and J 5 bases; bases outside gene matches: 11. This CDR3 has 16 residues. This CDR3 reads CASSMHRTGAKHEQYF. As DNA, the CDR3 is TGTGCCAGTAGTATGCACCGGACAGGGGCAAAGCACGAGCAGTACTTC.

This clonotype was seen once. V and J are TRBV5-1 and TRBJ2-7, with no clear D. In germline, CDR1 is SGHRS, CDR2 YFSETQ. The V end lost 4 bases, the J end lost 1 base, and 21 bases lay between the germline ends. The CDR3 spans 17 residues. This CDR3 reads CASSRASLSGVSYEQYF. The CDR3 nucleotides read TGCGCCAGCAGCCGGGCCTCCCTTAGTGGGGTATCCTACGAGCAGTACTTC.

The rearrangement uses TRBV29-1 and TRBJ2-7; D perhaps matches TRBD1 (6 bases). V was shortened by 1 base and J by 0 bases, with 7 bases between the two germline ends. CDR1 is SQVTM and CDR2 is ANQGSEA in the germline V gene. The CDR3 covers 13 residues. This CDR3 reads CSVEGGRSYEQYF. CDR3 sequence (DNA): TGCAGCGTTGAAGGGGGGCGCTCCTACGAGCAGTACTTC.

The chain uses TRBV5-1 and TRBJ2-3; the D gene is possibly TRBD1 (5 bases). Germline V gives CDR1 SGHRS, CDR2 YFSETQ. The V gene lost 7 bases and the J gene lost 4 bases, with 22 bases spanning the gap. The CDR3 consists of 16 residues. In nucleotides, the CDR3 is TGCGCCAGCCATCTAGGTAGGCACAGGCCAGCAGATACGCAGTATTTT. Translated: CASHLGRHRPADTQYF.